Shown below are 32 T cell receptor beta chains from a single sample sequenced in a study of type 1 and type 2 diabetes patients. Amplification started from genomic DNA. The TCR beta CDR3 region was amplified using 30 forward and 13 reverse primers. One entry per CDR3 protein results from TCRdb running MiXCR on the multiplex PCR reads. This table has around 300,000 distinct CDR3 sequences, approximately 45% appearing once. Sample: peripheral blood mononuclear cells (PBMCs). These TCRs come from a man younger than 35 with type 2 diabetes.

The chain is built from TRBV2 and TRBJ2-5; 7 bases line up with TRBD2. The CDR3 contains 16 residues. Germline values: CDR1 SNHLY, CDR2 FYNNEI. The V gene end was trimmed by 6 bases and the J gene end by 4 bases; junction bases not matched to a gene: 14. The CDR3 sequence is CASSRRAGEDGETQYF. CDR3 sequence (DNA): TGTGCCAGCAGCCGCAGGGCGGGAGAGGATGGAGAGACCCAGTACTTC.

There are many counts of this clonotype. This rearrangement joins TRBV19 to TRBJ2-7; D not resolved. Germline assignment: CDR1 LNHDA and CDR2 SQIVND (reference sequence). The CDR3 contains 11 residues. V was shortened by 9 bases and J by 2 bases, with 8 bases between the two germline ends. CDR3 DNA sequence: TGTGCCAGCAGCTCAGCCTACGAGCAGTACTTC. As protein: CASSSAYEQYF.

J is TRBJ1-1 and V is TRBV28; D may be TRBD1 (6 bases). The ends were cut back, 8 bases at V and 2 bases at J, with 21 bases in the middle. In germline, CDR1 is MDHEN, CDR2 SYDVKM. The CDR3 has 16 residues. Here the CDR3 reads CASRSQGGTHNTEAFF. The DNA of the CDR3 is TGTGCCAGCCGCTCCCAAGGGGGGACACACAACACTGAAGCTTTCTTT.

The gene calls are TRBV12-3 or TRBV12-4 and TRBJ2-1; possibly TRBD2 for D (5 bases). The CDR3 has 13 residues. Trimming cost V 7 bases and J 8 bases, with 15 bases left between them. The CDR3 coding sequence is TGTGCCAGCACTCCGGGAATGCTCGATGAGCAGTTCTTC. As protein: CASTPGMLDEQFF.

A few counts support this clonotype. The chain employs TRBV2 and TRBJ2-5; the D is unclear. This CDR3 has 14 amino acids. Per germline, CDR1 SNHLY and CDR2 FYNNEI. V lost 2 bases and J lost 2, with 9 bases in between. CDR3 amino acids: CASSESRPQETQYF. For the CDR3, the DNA is TGTGCCAGCAGTGAAAGTCGCCCACAAGAGACCCAGTACTTC. Supplemented by reference TRBV2 and TRBJ2-5, the full variable domain reads EPEVTQTPSHQVTQMGQEVILRCVPISNHLYFYWYRQILGQKVEFLVSFYNNEISEKSEIFDDQFSVERPDGSNFTLKIRSTKLEDSAMYFCASSESRPQETQYFGPGTRLLVL.

The rearrangement joins TRBV20-1 to TRBJ2-2; the match to TRBD1 covers 9 bases. The trim removed 3 bases at V and 1 base at J, leaving 0 bases unmatched. This CDR3 contains 14 residues. Per the germline V gene, CDR1 is DFQATT and CDR2 is SNEGSKA (reference sequence). The CDR3 nucleotides are TGCAGTGCTAGGGGACAGGGGAACACCGGGGAGCTGTTTTTT. Its translation: CSARGQGNTGELFF.

This clonotype was recorded a few times. The V and J genes are TRBV7-9 and TRBJ1-2; no reliable D call. The CDR3 totals 15 residues. Trimming removed 5 bases at V and 2 bases at J, with 15 bases between. The germline V gene encodes CDR1 SEHNR and CDR2 FQNEAQ (reference sequence). The CDR3 DNA reads TGTGCCAGCAGCGATAAGGGAGCGGGAAACTATGGCTACACCTTC. It encodes CASSDKGAGNYGYTF.

The rearrangement uses TRBV6-2 or TRBV6-3 and TRBJ2-6; the D is unclear. Trimming cost V 4 bases and J 2 bases, with 3 bases left between them. CDR3 length: 13 residues. Per germline, CDR1 MNHEY and CDR2 SVGEGT. For the CDR3, the DNA is TGTGCCAGCAGTTCGCCTGGGGCCAACGTCCTGACTTTC. Encoded protein: CASSSPGANVLTF.

V is TRBV10-3 and J is TRBJ1-5; possibly TRBD1 for D (5 bases). V was clipped by 6 bases and J by 2 bases, with 14 bases between them. Germline V CDR1 and CDR2: ENHRY, SYGVKD. The CDR3 is 15 residues long. The CDR3 sequence is CAIRGEGHGNQPQHF. The CDR3 nucleotides read TGTGCCATCAGAGGGGAGGGGCATGGCAATCAGCCCCAGCATTTT.

In this sample, this clonotype turned up a few times. V usage is TRBV7-2 and J usage is TRBJ2-1; 8 nucleotides align to TRBD1. This CDR3 has 13 amino acids. CDR1 SGHTA and CDR2 FQGNSA come from the germline V gene. Trimming took 8 bases from V and 8 from J; bases not matched to a gene: 8. This chain's CDR3 is CASDRGNRDEQFF. In nucleotides, the CDR3 is TGTGCCAGCGACAGGGGAAATAGGGATGAGCAGTTCTTC.

The rearrangement links TRBV12-5 to TRBJ2-6; D is uncertain. The CDR3 is 15 residues long. CDR1 is LGHNT and CDR2 is FRNRAP in the germline V gene. V lost 3 bases, J lost 1 base, and 7 bases lay in between. The CDR3 bases are TGTGCTAGTGGTTTACAAGGGTCTGGGGCCAACGTCCTGACTTTC. This encodes CASGLQGSGANVLTF.

This clonotype was found a few times. The V and J genes are TRBV2 and TRBJ1-4; the match to TRBD1 covers 9 bases. Germline V CDR1 and CDR2: SNHLY, FYNNEI. The J segment lost 8 bases and the V segment lost 7 bases, leaving 20 bases of the junction unmatched. The CDR3 is made up of 18 amino acids. CDR3 sequence (DNA): TGTGCCAGCACCCGCTCGGTAGGACAGGGGCGAGGGGGAGAAAAACTGTTTTTT. The encoded protein is CASTRSVGQGRGGEKLFF.

V and J are TRBV7-3 and TRBJ2-1; 7 bases map to TRBD2. This CDR3 comprises 14 residues. Germline lookup yields CDR1 SGHTA and CDR2 FQGTGA. V lost 5 bases, J lost 7 bases, and 8 bases stayed unmatched. The CDR3 is CASSAGLVGNEQFF. DNA for the CDR3: TGTGCCAGCAGCGCCGGACTAGTTGGGAATGAGCAGTTCTTC.

There are a few counts of this clonotype. CDR3 nucleotide sequence: TGCGCCAGCAGCCAAAACCCACAGGGGTACGAGCAGTACTTC. Its translation: CASSQNPQGYEQYF. The rearrangement joins TRBV4-1 to TRBJ2-7; 7 bases are shared with TRBD1. Germline V lookup: CDR1 MGHRA, CDR2 YSYEKL. The trim removed 2 bases at V and 4 bases at J, leaving 5 bases unmatched. This CDR3 spans 14 amino acids.

This rearrangement joins TRBV7-8 to TRBJ2-7; 8 bases agree with TRBD1. The junction had 9 bases not matched to a gene; V was cut back by 1 base and J by 7 bases. CDR3 length: 15 amino acids. Germline CDR1 and CDR2: SGHVS and FQNEAQ. Written as DNA, the CDR3 is TGTGCCAGCAGCTTAGGATGGCAGGGGGCAGGGGAGCAGTACTTC. Encoded protein: CASSLGWQGAGEQYF.

This clonotype was recorded at least ten times. V is TRBV19 and J is TRBJ1-1, with no clear D. V dropped 2 bases and J dropped 1 base, with 5 bases sitting between them. The CDR3 contains 13 residues. Per germline, CDR1 LNHDA and CDR2 SQIVND (reference sequence). CDR3 amino acids: CASSIKRNTEAFF. DNA for the CDR3: TGTGCCAGTAGTATAAAAAGGAACACTGAAGCTTTCTTT.

Here the CDR3 DNA reads TGTGCCAGCACCCCTTGGGTATCGGGGACTAACTATGGCTACACCTTC. This sequence encodes CASTPWVSGTNYGYTF. The chain is built from TRBV27 and TRBJ1-2; no firm D call. The CDR3 is made up of 16 amino acids. V lost 7 bases and J 0 bases, leaving 18 bases between the germline ends. Germline V gene data show CDR1 as MNHEY and CDR2 as SMNVEV (reference sequence).

This clonotype came up a few times. This sequence joins TRBV27 and TRBJ1-2; D gene unclear. The CDR3 runs 14 residues. Germline CDR1 is MNHEY and CDR2 is SMNVEV (reference sequence). V gave up 3 bases and J gave up 2 bases, with 10 bases separating them. CDR3 sequence reads: CASSFRQTNYGYTF. In DNA, the CDR3 is TGTGCCAGCAGTTTTAGGCAGACCAACTATGGCTACACCTTC.

V gene TRBV20-1 combines with J gene TRBJ1-2, with TRBD1 matching 7 bases. Germline V gene sequence: CDR1 DFQATT, CDR2 SNEGSKA (reference sequence). The V segment lost 3 bases and the J segment 0 bases; nucleotides outside the gene matches: 10. The CDR3 loop spans 16 amino acids. The DNA of the CDR3 is TGCAGTGCTAGCCTTATAGGGACAGCGACTAACTATGGCTACACCTTC. Translating it yields CSASLIGTATNYGYTF.

This clonotype was picked up a small number of times. The chain recombines TRBV6-1 with TRBJ2-2, with a tentative D call TRBD2 (5 bases). V was shortened by 5 bases and J by 7 bases, with 11 bases between the two germline ends. CDR1 and CDR2 (germline): MNHNS, SASEGT. This CDR3 is built from 13 residues. CDR3 coding DNA: TGTGCCAGCAGTTACGGTCGGGGCGGGGAGCTGTTTTTT. Protein: CASSYGRGGELFF.

CDR3 nucleotide sequence: TGTGCCAGCAGTTATAACCGGGACAGCTATGGCTACACCTTC. Amino acids: CASSYNRDSYGYTF. The chain has TRBV7-2 and TRBJ1-2; TRBD1 matches 7 bases. This CDR3 comprises 14 residues. Losses at the gene ends were 6 bases for V and 4 bases for J; bases not matched to a gene: 8. CDR1 and CDR2 (germline): SGHTA, FQGNSA.

The rearrangement links TRBV7-6 to TRBJ1-6; D is uncertain. This CDR3 is 15 amino acids long. Germline assignment: CDR1 SGHVS and CDR2 FNYEAQ. Trimming pared 5 bases from V and 6 bases from J, leaving 14 bases between. The DNA of the CDR3 is TGTGCCAGCAGCCCGCCTATGGGGAGTAATTCACCCCTCCACTTT. This gives the protein CASSPPMGSNSPLHF. Using reference TRBV7-6 and TRBJ1-6 for the parts outside the CDR3, the full variable domain is GAGVSQSPRYKVTKRGQDVALRCDPISGHVSLYWYRQALGQGPEFLTYFNYEAQQDKSGLPNDRFSAERPEGSISTLTIQRTEQRDSAMYRCASSPPMGSNSPLHFGNGTRLTVT.

This clonotype has a single count. V is TRBV25-1 and J is TRBJ1-2; D remains ambiguous. V was trimmed by 3 bases and J by 8 bases, leaving 22 bases between them. Per the germline V gene, CDR1 is MGHDK and CDR2 is SYGVNS. There are 16 residues in the CDR3. For the CDR3, the DNA is TGTGCCAGCAGTGACGCGGCTCGCCCCCTCTCGGAAGGCTACACCTTC. Protein sequence: CASSDAARPLSEGYTF.

This clonotype was detected only once. The chain carries TRBV4-3 and TRBJ2-7; 10 bases agree with TRBD2. Looked up from germline, CDR1 is LGHNA and CDR2 is YSLEER. The CDR3 length is 16 residues. V gave up 0 bases and J gave up 4 bases; unmatched junction bases: 6. CDR3 sequence: CASSQDLAGGKYEQYF. The CDR3 DNA reads as TGCGCCAGCAGCCAAGATTTAGCGGGGGGAAAATACGAGCAGTACTTC.

The gene calls are TRBV12-3 or TRBV12-4 and TRBJ2-7; D unclear. Trimming removed 3 bases from V and 3 bases from J, with 6 bases in between. This CDR3 has 12 residues. The CDR3 loop reads CASSLHDYEQYF. The CDR3 nucleotides are TGTGCCAGCAGTTTGCACGACTACGAGCAGTACTTC.

In the case of this clonotype: The junction and the germline gene differ at one end; a read error may be behind it. This chain connects TRBV13 to TRBJ2-7, with unresolved D. The CDR3 is 15 amino acids. Germline V gene data show CDR1 as PRHDT and CDR2 as FYEKMQ (reference sequence). CDR3 coding DNA: TGTGCCAGCAGCGTAGGGCCCGCCGCCTCCTACGAGCAGTACTTC. Amino acids: CASSVGPAASYEQYF.

This chain links TRBV2 with TRBJ2-3; D is unclear. CDR3 length: 13 amino acids. Germline-derived CDR1 and CDR2 are SNHLY and FYNNEI. V lost 5 bases and J lost 4, with 10 bases in between. CDR3 in amino acids: CASSPASPDTQYF. The CDR3 bases are TGTGCCAGCAGTCCGGCGTCTCCAGATACGCAGTATTTT.

V gene TRBV6-5 combines with J gene TRBJ2-5; a weak D match, TRBD1 (6 bases). CDR3 size: 15 residues. CDR1 is MNHEY and CDR2 is SVGAGI in the germline V gene. The V and J ends lost 2 bases and 5 bases respectively, with 15 bases between them. The CDR3 region is CASSYEGTLGETQYF. Here the CDR3 DNA reads TGTGCCAGCAGTTACGAGGGGACACTGGGGGAGACCCAGTACTTC.

The V and J genes are TRBV19 and TRBJ1-2; no firm D call. The CDR3 spans 14 residues. Per the germline V gene, CDR1 is LNHDA and CDR2 is SQIVND (reference sequence). V was pared by 10 bases and J by 1 base, with 16 bases between. CDR3 DNA sequence: TGTGCCACTGAGGACTCCACTTTTAACTATGGCTACACCTTC. Translated: CATEDSTFNYGYTF.

The sample holds a few counts of this clonotype. V is TRBV6-1 and J is TRBJ2-3; 10 nucleotides line up with TRBD1. The CDR3 loop spans 16 amino acids. Trimming at V came to 7 bases and at J to 4 bases, leaving 11 bases not matched to a gene. CDR1 is MNHNS and CDR2 is SASEGT in the germline V gene. CDR3 amino acids: CASNEMAGQGADTQYF. CDR3 bases: TGTGCCAGCAACGAGATGGCAGGACAGGGGGCAGATACGCAGTATTTT.

The chain links TRBV7-3 to TRBJ2-5, with D uncertain. V lost 1 base to trimming and J lost 1 base, with 10 bases between them. The CDR3 is 15 amino acids. Looked up from germline, CDR1 is SGHTA and CDR2 is FQGTGA. The CDR3 DNA follows: TGTGCCAGCAGCTTAAACGGTTTCACCCAAGAGACCCAGTACTTC. This gives the protein CASSLNGFTQETQYF.

The chain has TRBV3-1 and TRBJ1-1; D is unclear. Germline CDR1 reads LGHDT; CDR2 reads YNNKEL (reference sequence). Trimming shortened V by 2 bases and J by 4 bases, and 14 bases separated the two germline ends. This CDR3 contains 15 residues. The CDR3 loop is CASSQPRLGSTEAFF. The CDR3 nucleotides read TGTGCCAGCAGCCAACCTCGATTAGGGAGCACTGAAGCTTTCTTT.